The TCR beta chain described here comes from a study of neoadjuvant anti-PD-1 for oral cavity cancer. Measured with immunoSEQ multiplex PCR; TCRdb has only the in-frame clones, and not every one. This repertoire shows 65,000 to 95,000 clones, approximately 80% found once; its top ten account for around 3.1%. The germline V gene encodes CDR1 SGHRS and CDR2 YFSETQ. The CDR3 covers 12 residues. Trimming removed 2 bases from V and 8 bases from J, with 10 bases in between. With respect to this clone: Its matching antigen is unknown.

Study outcomes and limitations: Only a few patients per response group were TCR-analyzed; validation needed.

The sample in question was PBMCs, obtained before nivolumab (anti-PD-1) treatment. This TCR came from a person between 40 and 79 years old with oral cavity squamous cell carcinoma. The rearrangement links TRBV5-1 to TRBJ1-2; D is unresolved. CDR3 protein: CASSFGSGGYTF. CDR3 DNA: TGCGCCAGCAGCTTTGGCAGCGGGGGCTACACCTTC.